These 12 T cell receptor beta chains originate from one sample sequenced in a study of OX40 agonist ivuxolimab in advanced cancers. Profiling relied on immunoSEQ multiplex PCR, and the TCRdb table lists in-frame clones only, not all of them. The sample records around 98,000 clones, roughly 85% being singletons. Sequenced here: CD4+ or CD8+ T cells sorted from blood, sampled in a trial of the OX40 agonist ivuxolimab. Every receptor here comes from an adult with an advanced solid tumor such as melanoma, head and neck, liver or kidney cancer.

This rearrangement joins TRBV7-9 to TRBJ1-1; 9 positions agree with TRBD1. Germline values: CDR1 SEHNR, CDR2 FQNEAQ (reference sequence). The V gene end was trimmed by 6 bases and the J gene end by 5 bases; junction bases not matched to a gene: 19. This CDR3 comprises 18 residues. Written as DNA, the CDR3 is TGTGCCAGCAGTTCCCTTCCGGGACAGGGTGGGGGCACGACTGAAGCTTTCTTT. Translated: CASSSLPGQGGGTTEAFF.

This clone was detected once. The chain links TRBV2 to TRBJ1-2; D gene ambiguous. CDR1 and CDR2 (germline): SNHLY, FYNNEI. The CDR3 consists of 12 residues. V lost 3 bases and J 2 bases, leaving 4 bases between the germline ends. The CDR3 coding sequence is TGTGCCAGCAGTGAGGGAAACTATGGCTACACCTTC. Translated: CASSEGNYGYTF.

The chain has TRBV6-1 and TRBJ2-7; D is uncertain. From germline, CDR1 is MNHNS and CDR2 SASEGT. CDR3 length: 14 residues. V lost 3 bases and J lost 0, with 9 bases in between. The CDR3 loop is CASSDPAGSYEQYF. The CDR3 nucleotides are TGTGCCAGCAGTGACCCGGCAGGCTCCTACGAGCAGTACTTC.

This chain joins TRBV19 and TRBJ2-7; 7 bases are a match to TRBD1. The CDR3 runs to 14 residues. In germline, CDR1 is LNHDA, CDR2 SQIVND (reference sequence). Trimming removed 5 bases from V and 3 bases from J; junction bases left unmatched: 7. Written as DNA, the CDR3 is TGTGCCAGTAGTCGGTGGGACAGCCTCTACGAGCAGTACTTC. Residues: CASSRWDSLYEQYF.

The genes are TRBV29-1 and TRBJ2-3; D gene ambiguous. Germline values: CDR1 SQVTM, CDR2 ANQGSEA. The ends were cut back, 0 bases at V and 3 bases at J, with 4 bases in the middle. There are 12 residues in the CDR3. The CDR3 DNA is TGCAGCGTTGAAGATGAGACAGATACGCAGTATTTT. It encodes CSVEDETDTQYF.

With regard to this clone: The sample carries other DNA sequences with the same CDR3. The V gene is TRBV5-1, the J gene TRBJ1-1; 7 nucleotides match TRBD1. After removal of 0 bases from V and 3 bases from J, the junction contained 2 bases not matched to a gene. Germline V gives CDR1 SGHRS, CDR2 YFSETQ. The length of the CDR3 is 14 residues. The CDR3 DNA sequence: TGCGCCAGCAGCTTGGCAGGGGGGGACACTGAAGCTTTCTTT. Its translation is CASSLAGGDTEAFF.

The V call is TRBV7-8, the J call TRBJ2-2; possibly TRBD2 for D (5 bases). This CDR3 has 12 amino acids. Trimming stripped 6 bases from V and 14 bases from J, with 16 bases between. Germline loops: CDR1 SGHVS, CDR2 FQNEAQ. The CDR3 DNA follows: TGTGCCAGCAGTAACACCCGGGAAACCCTGTTTTTT. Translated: CASSNTRETLFF. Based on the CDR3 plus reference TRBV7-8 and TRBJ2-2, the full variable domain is GAGVSQSPRYKVAKRGQDVALRCDPISGHVSLFWYQQALGQGPEFLTYFQNEAQLDKSGLPSDRFFAERPEGSVSTLKIQRTQQEDSAVYLCASSNTRETLFFGEGSRLTVL.

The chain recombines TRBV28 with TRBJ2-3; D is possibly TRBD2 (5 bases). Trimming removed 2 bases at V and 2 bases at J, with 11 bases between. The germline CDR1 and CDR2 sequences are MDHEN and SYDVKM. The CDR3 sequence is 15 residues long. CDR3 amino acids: CASSLRSGYTDTQYF. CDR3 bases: TGTGCCAGCAGTTTACGAAGCGGATACACAGATACGCAGTATTTT.

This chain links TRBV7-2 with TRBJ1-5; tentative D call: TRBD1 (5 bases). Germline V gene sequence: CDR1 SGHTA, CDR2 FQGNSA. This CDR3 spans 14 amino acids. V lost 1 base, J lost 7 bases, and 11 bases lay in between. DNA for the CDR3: TGTGCCAGCAGCTTAGTGCAGGGCGAGCAGCCCCAGCATTTT. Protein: CASSLVQGEQPQHF.

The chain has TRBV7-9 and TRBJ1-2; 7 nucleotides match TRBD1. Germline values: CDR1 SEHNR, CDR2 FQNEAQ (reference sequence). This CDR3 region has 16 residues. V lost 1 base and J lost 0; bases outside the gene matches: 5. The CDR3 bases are TGTGCCAGCAGCTTAGATAGGGACAGAGCTAACTATGGCTACACCTTC. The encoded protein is CASSLDRDRANYGYTF.

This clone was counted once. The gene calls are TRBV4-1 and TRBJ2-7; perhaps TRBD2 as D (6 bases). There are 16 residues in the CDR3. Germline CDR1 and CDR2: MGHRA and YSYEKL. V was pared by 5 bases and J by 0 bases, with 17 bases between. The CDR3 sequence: CASSFYPRRDSYEQYF. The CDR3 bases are TGCGCCAGCAGCTTCTATCCACGGCGGGACTCCTACGAGCAGTACTTC.

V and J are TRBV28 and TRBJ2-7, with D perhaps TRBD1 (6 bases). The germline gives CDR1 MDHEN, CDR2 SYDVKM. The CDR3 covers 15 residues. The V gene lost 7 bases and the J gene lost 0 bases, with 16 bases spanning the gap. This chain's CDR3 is CASIERGQYSYEQYF. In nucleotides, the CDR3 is TGTGCCAGCATCGAACGGGGACAATACTCCTACGAGCAGTACTTC.